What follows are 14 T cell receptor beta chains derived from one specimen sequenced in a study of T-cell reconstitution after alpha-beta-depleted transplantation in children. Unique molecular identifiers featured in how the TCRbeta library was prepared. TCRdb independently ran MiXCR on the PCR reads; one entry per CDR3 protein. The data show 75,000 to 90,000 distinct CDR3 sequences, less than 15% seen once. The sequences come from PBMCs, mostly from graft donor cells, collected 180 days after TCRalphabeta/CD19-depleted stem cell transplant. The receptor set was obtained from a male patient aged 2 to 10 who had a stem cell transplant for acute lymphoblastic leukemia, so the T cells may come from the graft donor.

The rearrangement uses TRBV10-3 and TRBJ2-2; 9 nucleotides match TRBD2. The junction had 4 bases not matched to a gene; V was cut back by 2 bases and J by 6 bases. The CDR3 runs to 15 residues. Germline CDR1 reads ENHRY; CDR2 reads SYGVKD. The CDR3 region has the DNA TGTGCCATCAGTGAGCCGGGACTAGCCGCCGGGGAGCTGTTTTTT. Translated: CAISEPGLAAGELFF.

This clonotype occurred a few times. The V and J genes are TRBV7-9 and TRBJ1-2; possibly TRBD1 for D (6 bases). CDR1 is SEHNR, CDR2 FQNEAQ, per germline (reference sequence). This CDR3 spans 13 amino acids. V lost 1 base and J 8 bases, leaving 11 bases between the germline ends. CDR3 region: CASSLEQGGGYTF. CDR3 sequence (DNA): TGTGCCAGCAGCTTAGAACAGGGAGGGGGCTACACCTTC.

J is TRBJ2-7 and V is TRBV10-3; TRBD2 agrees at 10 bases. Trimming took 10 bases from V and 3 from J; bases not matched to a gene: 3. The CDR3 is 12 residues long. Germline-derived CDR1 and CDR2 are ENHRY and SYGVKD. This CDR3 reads CATASGSYEQYF. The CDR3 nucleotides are TGTGCCACAGCTAGCGGGAGCTACGAGCAGTACTTC.

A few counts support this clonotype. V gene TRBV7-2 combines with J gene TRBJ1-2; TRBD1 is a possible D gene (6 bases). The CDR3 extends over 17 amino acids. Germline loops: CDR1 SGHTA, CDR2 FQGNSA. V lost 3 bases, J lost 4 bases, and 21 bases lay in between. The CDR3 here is CASSLEGGGRGGYGYTF. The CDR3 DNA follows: TGTGCCAGCAGCTTGGAGGGGGGTGGCAGGGGAGGCTATGGCTACACCTTC.

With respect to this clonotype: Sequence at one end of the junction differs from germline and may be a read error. The chain's CDR3 is CCARARDRGVWQPQHF. As DNA, the CDR3 is TGCTGTGCTAGAGCCCGGGACAGGGGTGTTTGGCAGCCCCAGCATTTT. This sequence joins TRBV20-1 and TRBJ1-5; the match to TRBD1 covers 10 bases. The CDR3 extends over 16 amino acids. Germline CDR1 DFQATT, CDR2 SNEGSKA (reference sequence).

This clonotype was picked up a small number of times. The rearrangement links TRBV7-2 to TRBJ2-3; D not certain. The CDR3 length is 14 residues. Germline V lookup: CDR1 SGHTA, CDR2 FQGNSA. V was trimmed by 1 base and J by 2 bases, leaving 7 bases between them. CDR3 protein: CASSLEVYTDTQYF. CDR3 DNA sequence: TGTGCCAGCAGCTTAGAGGTATACACAGATACGCAGTATTTT.

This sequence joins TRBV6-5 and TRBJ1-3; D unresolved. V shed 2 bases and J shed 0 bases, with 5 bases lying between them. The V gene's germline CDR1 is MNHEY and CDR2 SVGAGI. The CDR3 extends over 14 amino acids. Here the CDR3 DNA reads TGTGCCAGCAGTTACGGGAACTCTGGAAACACCATATATTTT. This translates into CASSYGNSGNTIYF.

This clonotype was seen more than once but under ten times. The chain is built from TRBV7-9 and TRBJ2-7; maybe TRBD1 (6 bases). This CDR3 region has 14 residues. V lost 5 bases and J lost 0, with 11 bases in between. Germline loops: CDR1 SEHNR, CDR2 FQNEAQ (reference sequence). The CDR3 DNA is TGTGCCAGCAGCCCCGACAGGTACTCCTACGAGCAGTACTTC. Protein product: CASSPDRYSYEQYF.

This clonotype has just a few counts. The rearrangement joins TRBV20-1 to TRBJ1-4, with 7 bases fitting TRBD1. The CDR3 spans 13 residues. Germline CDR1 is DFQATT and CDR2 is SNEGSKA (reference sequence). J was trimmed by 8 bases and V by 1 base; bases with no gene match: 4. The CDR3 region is CSARGQGVEKLFF. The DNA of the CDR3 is TGCAGTGCTAGAGGACAGGGCGTCGAAAAACTGTTTTTT.

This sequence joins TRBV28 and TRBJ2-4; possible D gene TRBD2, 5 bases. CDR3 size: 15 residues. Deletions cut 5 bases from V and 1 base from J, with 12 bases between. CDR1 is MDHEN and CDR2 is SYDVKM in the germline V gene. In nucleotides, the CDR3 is TGTGCCAGCAGTCCGTACGGGAAGGCCAAAAACATTCAGTACTTC. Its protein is CASSPYGKAKNIQYF.

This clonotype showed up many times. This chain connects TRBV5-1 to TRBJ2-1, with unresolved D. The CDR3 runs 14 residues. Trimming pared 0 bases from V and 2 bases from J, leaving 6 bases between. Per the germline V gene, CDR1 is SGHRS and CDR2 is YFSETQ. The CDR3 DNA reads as TGCGCCAGCAGCTTGGGAGGAGCCTACAATGAGCAGTTCTTC. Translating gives CASSLGGAYNEQFF.

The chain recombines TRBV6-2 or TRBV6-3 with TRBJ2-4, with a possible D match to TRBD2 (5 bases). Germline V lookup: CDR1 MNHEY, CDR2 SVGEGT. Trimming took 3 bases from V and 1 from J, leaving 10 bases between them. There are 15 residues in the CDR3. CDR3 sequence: CASSYYRGAKNIQYF. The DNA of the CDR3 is TGTGCCAGCAGTTATTATCGAGGGGCCAAAAACATTCAGTACTTC.

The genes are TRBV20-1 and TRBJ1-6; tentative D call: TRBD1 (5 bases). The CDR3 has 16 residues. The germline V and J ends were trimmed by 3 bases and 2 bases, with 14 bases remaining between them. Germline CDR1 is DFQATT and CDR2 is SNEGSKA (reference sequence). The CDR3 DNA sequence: TGCAGTGCTAGGGTGAGGGGCAAGGCCTATAATTCACCCCTCCACTTT. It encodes CSARVRGKAYNSPLHF.

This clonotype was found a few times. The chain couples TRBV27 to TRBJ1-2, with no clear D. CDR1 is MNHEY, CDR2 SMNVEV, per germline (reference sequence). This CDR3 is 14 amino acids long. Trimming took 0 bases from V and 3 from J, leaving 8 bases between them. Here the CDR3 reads CASSLSALDYGYTF. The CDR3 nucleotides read TGTGCCAGCAGTTTATCGGCTCTAGACTATGGCTACACCTTC.